This T cell receptor (beta chain) originates from a study of cytomegalovirus exposure and HLA in healthy donors. Study information: Among the roughly 400 genotyped donors, about 81% were placed in the Caucasian-associated ancestry cluster. Study results and caveats: Later genetic work tied a missense DCLRE1C variant to beta-chain V and J trimming. Sequences of the TCR beta chain were said to predict the HLA-A and HLA-B alleles of most subjects accurately.

The V gene lost 2 bases and the J gene lost 2 bases, with 10 bases spanning the gap. CDR3 length: 14 residues. Germline values: CDR1 MGHRA, CDR2 YSYEKL. Primers: 60 Vbeta forward and 13 Jbeta reverse. Generated by immunoSEQ multiplex PCR, the TCRdb table keeps only in-frame clones and is missing some. Among about 150,000 clones listed, under 80% were seen once. As regards this clone: Its antigen is unidentified.

The TCR sequence derives from a young man in good health and CMV-seronegative. The genes are TRBV4-1 and TRBJ2-7, with D possibly TRBD1 on 5 matching bases. Sequencing used PBMCs. The CDR3 DNA follows: TGCGCCAGCAGCCAACCCGGACATACCTACGAGCAGTACTTC. Translation: CASSQPGHTYEQYF.